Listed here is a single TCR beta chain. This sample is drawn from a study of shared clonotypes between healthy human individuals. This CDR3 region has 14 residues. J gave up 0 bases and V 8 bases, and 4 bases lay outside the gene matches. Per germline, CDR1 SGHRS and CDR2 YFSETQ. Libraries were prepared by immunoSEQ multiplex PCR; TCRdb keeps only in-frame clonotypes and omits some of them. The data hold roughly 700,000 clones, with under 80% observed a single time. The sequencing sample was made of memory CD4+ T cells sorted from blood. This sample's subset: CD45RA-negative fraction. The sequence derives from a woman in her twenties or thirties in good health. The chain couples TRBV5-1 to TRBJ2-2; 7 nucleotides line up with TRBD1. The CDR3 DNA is TGCGCCAGTCAGACAGGGACGAACACCGGGGAGCTGTTTTTT. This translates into CASQTGTNTGELFF.